What follows are 18 T cell receptor beta chains derived from one specimen sequenced in a study of OX40 agonist ivuxolimab in advanced cancers. The table came from immunoSEQ multiplex PCR; TCRdb's copy has only in-frame clones and leaves some out. Of about 19,000 clones in the sample, over 80% are singletons; the top ten hold approximately 56%. The sample was CD4+ or CD8+ T cells sorted from blood, taken in a trial of the OX40 agonist ivuxolimab. The receptors here all came from an adult with an advanced solid tumor such as melanoma, head and neck, liver or kidney cancer.

This chain joins TRBV28 and TRBJ1-1; D unresolved. Trimming pared 7 bases from V and 2 bases from J, leaving 17 bases between. The CDR3 spans 15 residues. The germline V gene encodes CDR1 MDHEN and CDR2 SYDVKM. CDR3 nucleotide sequence: TGTGCCAGCATTCAATGGGTAGGACTAAACACTGAAGCTTTCTTT. It is translated as CASIQWVGLNTEAFF.

This clone was observed a single time. In DNA, the CDR3 is TGCGCCAGCAGCCAAACGGGACTAGCGGGGGCCGAGCAGTACTTC. It translates to CASSQTGLAGAEQYF. V and J are TRBV4-1 and TRBJ2-5; 14 bases match TRBD2. The end of the DNA aligns better with TRBJ2-7, so the J call may be wrong. The CDR3 is 15 residues long. The germline V gene encodes CDR1 MGHRA and CDR2 YSYEKL.

This chain links TRBV2 with TRBJ2-5, with 11 bases aligning to TRBD2. The CDR3 consists of 15 residues. Germline CDR1 SNHLY, CDR2 FYNNEI. The V segment lost 2 bases and the J segment 5 bases; nucleotides outside the gene matches: 4. This chain's CDR3 is CASSELASGGETQYF. The CDR3 bases are TGTGCCAGCAGTGAATTGGCTAGCGGGGGGGAGACCCAGTACTTC.

V and J are TRBV4-3 and TRBJ2-1, with no clear D. Trimming stripped 4 bases from V and 7 bases from J, with 11 bases between. CDR3 length equals 13 residues. CDR1 and CDR2 (germline): LGHNA, YSLEER. CDR3 sequence (DNA): TGCGCCAGCAGCCCCCTGCTAGTTAATGAGCAGTTCTTC. It encodes CASSPLLVNEQFF.

This clone has a count of ten or more. V gene TRBV14 combines with J gene TRBJ2-1; either TRBD1 or TRBD2 may supply D (5 bases each). The length of the CDR3 is 15 residues. Germline V gives CDR1 SGHDN, CDR2 FVKESK. Trimming pared 0 bases from V and 6 bases from J, leaving 12 bases between. The DNA of the CDR3 is TGTGCCAGCAGCCAAGATTGGGACCTAGGCAATGAGCAGTTCTTC. It codes for CASSQDWDLGNEQFF.

The rearrangement uses TRBV2 and TRBJ1-2, with D maybe TRBD1 (6 bases). Germline CDR1 SNHLY, CDR2 FYNNEI. Deletions cut 11 bases from V and 3 bases from J, with 16 bases between. CDR3 size: 13 residues. Here the CDR3 reads CASLPRQDYGYTF. DNA for the CDR3: TGTGCCTCCCTACCAAGACAGGACTATGGCTACACCTTC.

This chain links TRBV10-3 with TRBJ1-5; 9 bases are a match to TRBD1. The V gene's germline CDR1 is ENHRY and CDR2 SYGVKD. The CDR3 totals 14 residues. The junction had 4 bases not matched to a gene; V was cut back by 10 bases and J by 0 bases. The CDR3 bases are TGTGCCACCTGGACAGGGGATAGCAATCAGCCCCAGCATTTT. It yields the protein CATWTGDSNQPQHF.

The V and J genes are TRBV4-1 and TRBJ2-1, with D possibly TRBD2 on 5 matching bases. The CDR3 extends over 13 amino acids. The germline CDR1 and CDR2 sequences are MGHRA and YSYEKL. V was cut by 1 base and J by 7 bases, with 8 bases left in between. This chain's CDR3 is CASSQGSGNEQFF. The CDR3 DNA follows: TGCGCCAGCAGCCAAGGCAGCGGTAATGAGCAGTTCTTC.

The chain employs TRBV19 and TRBJ1-1; a weak D match, TRBD1 (5 bases). CDR1 is LNHDA, CDR2 SQIVND, per germline (reference sequence). V was clipped by 7 bases and J by 1 base, with 10 bases between them. The CDR3 runs 13 residues. The CDR3 reads CASTRGGNTEAFF. The CDR3 DNA sequence: TGTGCCAGTACGAGGGGCGGGAACACTGAAGCTTTCTTT.

Here the CDR3 reads CASSVDYRVPYEQYF. CDR3 nucleotide sequence: TGTGCCAGCAGCGTTGACTACAGGGTTCCCTACGAGCAGTACTTC. The chain links TRBV6-6 to TRBJ2-7; tentative D call: TRBD1 (6 bases). This CDR3 comprises 15 residues. Trimming stripped 6 bases from V and 2 bases from J, with 17 bases between. Germline V gene sequence: CDR1 MNHNY, CDR2 SVGAGI (reference sequence).

This chain uses TRBV27 with TRBJ2-3, with D perhaps assigned TRBD1 or TRBD2 (5 bases each). The ends were cut back, 0 bases at V and 6 bases at J, with 19 bases in the middle. CDR1 and CDR2 (germline): MNHEY, SMNVEV (reference sequence). This CDR3 has 17 amino acids. The CDR3 sequence is CASSLSVGGAWGDTQYF. DNA for the CDR3: TGTGCCAGCAGTTTATCAGTTGGGGGTGCCTGGGGTGATACGCAGTATTTT.

V and J are TRBV4-1 and TRBJ2-1, with D maybe TRBD2 (6 bases). Germline lookup yields CDR1 MGHRA and CDR2 YSYEKL. This CDR3 region has 16 residues. V lost 1 base and J 5 bases, leaving 15 bases between the germline ends. Here the CDR3 reads CASSQVSGREDNEQFF. The CDR3 DNA sequence: TGCGCCAGCAGCCAAGTATCGGGCAGGGAGGACAATGAGCAGTTCTTC.

The rearrangement links TRBV28 to TRBJ2-7; D is possibly TRBD1 (7 bases). With 3 bases removed from V and 2 bases from J, the gap between germline ends came to 14 bases. There are 15 residues in the CDR3. The germline gives CDR1 MDHEN, CDR2 SYDVKM. CDR3 sequence (DNA): TGTGCCAGCAGTTTTCGCGGGACAGTTGCCTACGAGCAGTACTTC. As protein: CASSFRGTVAYEQYF.

The V gene is TRBV10-3, the J gene TRBJ1-2, with unresolved D. Per the germline V gene, CDR1 is ENHRY and CDR2 is SYGVKD. The CDR3 is made up of 16 amino acids. V was clipped by 2 bases and J by 5 bases, with 18 bases between them. The CDR3 DNA is TGTGCCATCAGTGAGGCCAACAACCGGGCCTTATATGGCTACACCTTC. As protein: CAISEANNRALYGYTF.

This clone was found once. The J gene is TRBJ2-3, the V gene TRBV18; the D is unclear. Germline V gives CDR1 KGHSH, CDR2 LQKENI. The CDR3 loop spans 15 amino acids. Trimming shortened V by 0 bases and J by 10 bases, and 17 bases separated the two germline ends. The CDR3 DNA sequence: TGTGCCAGCTCACCACCGATTAGACCCTCCGGAGCGCAGTATTTT. Protein sequence: CASSPPIRPSGAQYF.

The gene calls are TRBV4-2 and TRBJ2-7; D might be TRBD1 (6 bases). Looked up from germline, CDR1 is LGHNA and CDR2 is YNFKEQ. The CDR3 is 14 amino acids. Trimming left V 5 bases short and J 7 bases short, with 18 bases between. Here the CDR3 DNA reads TGTGCCAGCAGCTTGGATATGGGGGCACGGGAGCAGTACTTC. This encodes CASSLDMGAREQYF.

In its sample, this clone was seen a few times. This chain uses TRBV6-5 with TRBJ1-2, with D possibly matching TRBD1 (5 bases). This CDR3 contains 12 residues. Trimming left V 5 bases short and J 6 bases short, with 10 bases between. Germline lookup yields CDR1 MNHEY and CDR2 SVGAGI. CDR3 coding DNA: TGTGCCAGCAGTCCCTCCAGGGATGGCTACACCTTC. It encodes CASSPSRDGYTF.

CDR3 sequence: CASSSLASGTSYNEQFF. The CDR3 DNA reads as TGTGCCAGCAGCTCCCTGGCTAGCGGGACCTCCTACAATGAGCAGTTCTTC. This sequence joins TRBV9 and TRBJ2-1; 9 bases agree with TRBD2. CDR1 SGDLS and CDR2 YYNGEE come from the germline V gene. The CDR3 is 17 amino acids. V dropped 4 bases and J dropped 0; count of bases not matched to a gene: 8.